This T cell receptor (beta chain) was found in a study of T-cell memory formation after mild COVID-19. General study results and limits: Prior to infection, memory already included some responding clones, suggesting cross-reactive memory joined. Contracting CD8+ clones were enriched in EMRA, CD4+ mainly in CM and EM. Clones that contracted from day 15 to 85 were balanced CD4/CD8, while later expanders leaned CD4+.

CDR1 is MNHEY, CDR2 SMNVEV, per germline (reference sequence). The CDR3 covers 13 residues. V was pared by 5 bases and J by 0 bases, with 7 bases between. This clonotype occurred a few times. No antigen is known for it. 5'RACE with constant-segment primers yielded barcoded, UMI-tagged TCR alpha and TCR beta cDNA libraries. A single record per CDR3 protein comes from TCRdb applying MiXCR to the 5' RACE reads. The sample yields around 340,000 distinct CDR3 sequences, around 13% seen once. The sequence came from a man between 18 and 35 years old who had mild COVID-19 (a few samples of this study predate the infection). Cell type and time point are not known. Specimen: PBMCs or a T cell subset sorted from them (not recorded which). The V call is TRBV27, the J call TRBJ1-1; unclear D gene. The CDR3 nucleotides are TGTGCCAGCAGTCAAAAAATGAACACTGAAGCTTTCTTT. Translated, it gives CASSQKMNTEAFF.